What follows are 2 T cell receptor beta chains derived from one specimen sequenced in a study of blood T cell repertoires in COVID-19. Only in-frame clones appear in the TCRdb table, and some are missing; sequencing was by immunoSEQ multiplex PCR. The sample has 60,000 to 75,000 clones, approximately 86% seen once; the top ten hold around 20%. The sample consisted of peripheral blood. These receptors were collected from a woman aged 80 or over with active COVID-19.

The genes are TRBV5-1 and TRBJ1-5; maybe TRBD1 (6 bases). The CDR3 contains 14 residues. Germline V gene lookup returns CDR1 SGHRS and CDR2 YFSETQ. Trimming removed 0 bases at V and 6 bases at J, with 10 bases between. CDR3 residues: CASSLGGGGQPQHF. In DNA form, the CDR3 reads TGCGCCAGCAGCTTGGGGGGAGGGGGTCAGCCCCAGCATTTT.

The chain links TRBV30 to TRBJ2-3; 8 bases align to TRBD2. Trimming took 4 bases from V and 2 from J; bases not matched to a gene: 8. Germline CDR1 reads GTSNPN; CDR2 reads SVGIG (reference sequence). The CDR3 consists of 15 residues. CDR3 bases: TGTGCCTGGACCTTAGCGGGGCGGTACACAGATACGCAGTATTTT. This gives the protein CAWTLAGRYTDTQYF. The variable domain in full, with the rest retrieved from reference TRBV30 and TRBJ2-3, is SQTIHQWPATLVQPVGSPLSLECTVEGTSNPNLYWYRQAAGRGLQLLFYSVGIGQISSEVPQNLSASRPQDRQFILSSKKLLLSDSGFYLCAWTLAGRYTDTQYFGPGTRLTVL.